This is a list of T cell receptor beta chains from one sample in a study of cytomegalovirus exposure and HLA in healthy donors. The repertoire was sequenced with immunoSEQ multiplex PCR; TCRdb's copy has only in-frame clones and lacks some. The top ten clones hold around 0.8% of a sample with 250,000 to 350,000 clones, just over 85% of them seen once. The sample was PBMCs. The source is a young woman in good health and CMV-seronegative. The CDR3 runs from the conserved cysteine through the conserved F or W. A D gene is named only where the DNA matches it firmly. The size entry is marked missing in some rows and otherwise reads once, few, many or a size class.

D gene: TRBD1
J gene: TRBJ2-5
V gene: TRBV9
clone size: .
CDR3 protein: CASSVLGQKKETQYF
CDR3 DNA: TGTGCCAGCAGCGTATTGGGACAGAAAAAAGAGACCCAGTACTTC

D gene: .
J gene: TRBJ2-7
V gene: TRBV4-2
clone size: .
CDR3 protein: CASSPRLDSYEQYF
CDR3 DNA: TGTGCCAGCAGCCCTCGACTGGATTCCTACGAGCAGTACTTC

D gene: TRBD1
J gene: TRBJ2-6
V gene: TRBV10-3
clone size: .
CDR3 protein: CAISGTGGAGANVLTF
CDR3 DNA: TGTGCCATCAGTGGAACAGGGGGCGCTGGGGCCAACGTCCTGACTTTC

D gene: TRBD2
J gene: TRBJ2-7
V gene: TRBV29-1
clone size: .
CDR3 protein: CSVLSGRVYEQYF
CDR3 DNA: TGCAGCGTCCTCAGCGGGAGAGTCTACGAGCAGTACTTC

D gene: .
J gene: TRBJ2-2
V gene: TRBV9
clone size: .
CDR3 protein: CASRRGSNTGELFF
CDR3 DNA: TGTGCCAGCAGGAGGGGGTCGAACACCGGGGAGCTGTTTTTT

D gene: .
J gene: TRBJ1-2
V gene: TRBV6-1
clone size: few
CDR3 protein: CASSEVPGYGYTF
CDR3 DNA: TGTGCCAGCAGTGAAGTCCCCGGCTATGGCTACACCTTC

D gene: .
J gene: TRBJ1-2
V gene: TRBV30
clone size: .
CDR3 protein: CAQGTLGYGYTF
CDR3 DNA: TGTGCCCAAGGGACACTGGGCTATGGCTACACCTTC

D gene: .
J gene: TRBJ1-1
V gene: TRBV18
clone size: .
CDR3 protein: CASSPPATEAFF
CDR3 DNA: TGTGCCAGCTCACCACCGGCAACTGAAGCTTTCTTT

D gene: TRBD2
J gene: TRBJ2-5
V gene: TRBV29-1
clone size: .
CDR3 protein: CSVGLAGDPGETQYF
CDR3 DNA: TGCAGCGTGGGACTAGCGGGGGACCCCGGGGAGACCCAGTACTTC

D gene: .
J gene: TRBJ2-3
V gene: TRBV11-3
clone size: once
CDR3 protein: CASSLDRATDTQYF
CDR3 DNA: TGTGCCAGCAGCTTAGACAGGGCAACAGATACGCAGTATTTT

D gene: .
J gene: TRBJ1-1
V gene: TRBV4-3
clone size: .
CDR3 protein: CASSQDGQSSTEAFF
CDR3 DNA: TGCGCCAGCAGCCAAGATGGGCAGTCGAGCACTGAAGCTTTCTTT

D gene: TRBD1
J gene: TRBJ2-3
V gene: TRBV18
clone size: .
CDR3 protein: CASSPRQGYTDTQYF
CDR3 DNA: TGTGCCAGCTCACCACGACAGGGCTACACAGATACGCAGTATTTT

D gene: .
J gene: TRBJ2-1
V gene: TRBV7-2
clone size: .
CDR3 protein: CASSSNLVRYEQFF
CDR3 DNA: TGTGCCAGCAGCTCTAACCTGGTACGGTATGAGCAGTTCTTC

D gene: .
J gene: TRBJ1-2
V gene: TRBV19
clone size: .
CDR3 protein: CASSMIGGADDGYTF
CDR3 DNA: TGTGCCAGTAGTATGATTGGGGGCGCAGACGATGGCTACACCTTC

D gene: .
J gene: TRBJ2-1
V gene: TRBV7-2
clone size: .
CDR3 protein: CASSLVQGLDNEQFF
CDR3 DNA: TGTGCCAGCAGCTTAGTTCAGGGTTTGGACAATGAGCAGTTCTTC

D gene: .
J gene: TRBJ2-1
V gene: TRBV15
clone size: .
CDR3 protein: CATSGSASYNEQFF
CDR3 DNA: TGTGCCACCAGCGGTAGCGCATCCTACAATGAGCAGTTCTTC

D gene: .
J gene: TRBJ1-2
V gene: TRBV11-2
clone size: .
CDR3 protein: CASSLNGAGHYGYTF
CDR3 DNA: TGTGCCAGCAGCTTAAATGGTGCAGGGCACTATGGCTACACCTTC

D gene: .
J gene: TRBJ2-3
V gene: TRBV27
clone size: .
CDR3 protein: CASSALAGDTQYF
CDR3 DNA: TGTGCCAGCAGTGCTTTGGCGGGGGATACGCAGTATTTT

D gene: TRBD2
J gene: TRBJ2-2
V gene: TRBV7-3
clone size: .
CDR3 protein: CASSLRGAGGGTGELFF
CDR3 DNA: TGTGCCAGCAGCTTAAGGGGTGCGGGAGGGGGCACCGGGGAGCTGTTTTTT

D gene: TRBD2
J gene: TRBJ2-3
V gene: TRBV5-6
clone size: .
CDR3 protein: CASSAAGLADTDTQYF
CDR3 DNA: TGTGCCAGCAGCGCCGCGGGACTAGCGGACACAGATACGCAGTATTTT

D gene: .
J gene: TRBJ2-6
V gene: TRBV27
clone size: .
CDR3 protein: CASSLSRDTRSGANVLTF
CDR3 DNA: TGTGCCAGCAGTTTATCCCGGGACACCCGCTCTGGGGCCAACGTCCTGACTTTC

D gene: TRBD2
J gene: TRBJ2-1
V gene: TRBV19
clone size: .
CDR3 protein: CASKAGGPGKQFF
CDR3 DNA: TGTGCCAGTAAGGCGGGAGGGCCAGGGAAGCAGTTCTTC

D gene: .
J gene: TRBJ2-1
V gene: TRBV9
clone size: .
CDR3 protein: CASSVRGGALNNEQFF
CDR3 DNA: TGTGCCAGCAGCGTAAGGGGGGGCGCCCTTAACAATGAGCAGTTCTTC

D gene: .
J gene: TRBJ2-3
V gene: TRBV30
clone size: .
CDR3 protein: CAWSKDPGSTDTQYF
CDR3 DNA: TGTGCCTGGAGTAAGGACCCGGGAAGCACAGATACGCAGTATTTT

D gene: .
J gene: TRBJ2-3
V gene: TRBV5-4
clone size: .
CDR3 protein: CASSSQGSTDTQYF
CDR3 DNA: TGTGCCAGCAGCTCACAGGGCAGCACAGATACGCAGTATTTT

D gene: TRBD1
J gene: TRBJ1-2
V gene: TRBV7-2
clone size: few
CDR3 protein: CASSTGQGGGYTF
CDR3 DNA: TGTGCCAGCAGCACGGGACAGGGGGGTGGCTACACCTTC

D gene: TRBD1
J gene: TRBJ1-3
V gene: TRBV6-5
clone size: .
CDR3 protein: CASSSTGGPGNTIYF
CDR3 DNA: TGTGCCAGCAGCTCGACAGGGGGCCCTGGAAACACCATATATTTT

D gene: TRBD1
J gene: TRBJ2-4
V gene: TRBV29-1
clone size: .
CDR3 protein: CSVGGQGAKNIQYF
CDR3 DNA: TGCAGCGTTGGCGGACAGGGGGCCAAAAACATTCAGTACTTC

D gene: .
J gene: TRBJ2-1
V gene: TRBV5-6
clone size: once
CDR3 protein: CASSNLLDAGNEQFF
CDR3 DNA: TGTGCCAGCAGCAACCTACTAGATGCGGGCAATGAGCAGTTCTTC

D gene: TRBD1
J gene: TRBJ1-1
V gene: TRBV27
clone size: .
CDR3 protein: CASRRTGNTEAFF
CDR3 DNA: TGTGCCAGTAGAAGGACAGGCAACACTGAAGCTTTCTTT

D gene: TRBD2
J gene: TRBJ2-7
V gene: TRBV9
clone size: .
CDR3 protein: CASSPSSGSYEQYF
CDR3 DNA: TGTGCCAGCAGCCCAAGTAGCGGGAGTTACGAGCAGTACTTC

D gene: TRBD2
J gene: TRBJ2-7
V gene: TRBV27
clone size: .
CDR3 protein: CASSLIAGNGEQYF
CDR3 DNA: TGTGCCAGCAGTTTGATAGCGGGTAACGGCGAGCAGTACTTC

D gene: .
J gene: TRBJ2-7
V gene: TRBV4-3
clone size: few
CDR3 protein: CASSQDPRGEQYF
CDR3 DNA: TGCGCCAGCAGCCAAGACCCCAGGGGCGAGCAGTACTTC

D gene: TRBD1
J gene: TRBJ2-7
V gene: TRBV19
clone size: .
CDR3 protein: CASSARQGSEQYF
CDR3 DNA: TGTGCCAGTAGTGCCAGACAGGGATCCGAGCAGTACTTC

D gene: TRBD1
J gene: TRBJ2-2
V gene: TRBV5-4
clone size: .
CDR3 protein: CASSSPDRANTGELFF
CDR3 DNA: TGTGCCAGCAGCTCCCCGGACAGGGCGAACACCGGGGAGCTGTTTTTT

D gene: .
J gene: TRBJ1-2
V gene: TRBV6-5
clone size: few
CDR3 protein: CASSLDFLGNYGYTF
CDR3 DNA: TGTGCCAGCAGTTTAGACTTCCTTGGGAACTATGGCTACACCTTC

D gene: .
J gene: TRBJ1-4
V gene: TRBV2
clone size: .
CDR3 protein: CASRYRGDEKLFF
CDR3 DNA: TGTGCCAGCAGGTACCGGGGGGATGAAAAACTGTTTTTT

D gene: .
J gene: TRBJ2-7
V gene: TRBV18
clone size: .
CDR3 protein: CASSPGTSSYEQYF
CDR3 DNA: TGTGCCAGCTCACCAGGGACTTCGTCCTACGAGCAGTACTTC

D gene: TRBD1
J gene: TRBJ1-2
V gene: TRBV2
clone size: .
CDR3 protein: CASSLGGRGPDGYTF
CDR3 DNA: TGTGCCAGCAGTCTAGGGGGCAGGGGGCCCGATGGCTACACCTTC

D gene: TRBD2
J gene: TRBJ2-7
V gene: TRBV5-1
clone size: .
CDR3 protein: CASSYGTSRSYEQYF
CDR3 DNA: TGCGCCAGCAGTTATGGGACTAGTCGTTCCTACGAGCAGTACTTC

D gene: TRBD1
J gene: TRBJ2-7
V gene: TRBV28
clone size: once
CDR3 protein: CASSLEGASYEQYF
CDR3 DNA: TGTGCCAGCAGTTTAGAGGGGGCGTCCTACGAGCAGTACTTC

D gene: TRBD1
J gene: TRBJ2-2
V gene: TRBV7-3
clone size: few
CDR3 protein: CASRAAGTGSTGELFF
CDR3 DNA: TGTGCCAGCAGAGCTGCCGGGACAGGGTCCACCGGGGAGCTGTTTTTT

D gene: .
J gene: TRBJ2-2
V gene: TRBV7-2
clone size: .
CDR3 protein: CASSRTHRADTGELFF
CDR3 DNA: TGTGCCAGCAGCCGGACCCACAGGGCCGACACCGGGGAGCTGTTTTTT

D gene: TRBD2
J gene: TRBJ2-5
V gene: TRBV7-9
clone size: .
CDR3 protein: CASGSGGQETQYF
CDR3 DNA: TGTGCCAGCGGATCGGGGGGACAAGAGACCCAGTACTTC

D gene: .
J gene: TRBJ1-5
V gene: TRBV28
clone size: .
CDR3 protein: CASSVWYGGDNQPQHF
CDR3 DNA: TGTGCCAGCAGCGTTTGGTATGGAGGAGATAATCAGCCCCAGCATTTT

D gene: TRBD2
J gene: TRBJ2-5
V gene: TRBV29-1
clone size: .
CDR3 protein: CSVAGGQETQYF
CDR3 DNA: TGCAGCGTGGCGGGGGGGCAAGAGACCCAGTACTTC

D gene: TRBD1
J gene: TRBJ2-7
V gene: TRBV5-6
clone size: .
CDR3 protein: CASSYGTGVHEQYF
CDR3 DNA: TGTGCCAGCAGCTACGGGACAGGGGTACACGAGCAGTACTTC

D gene: TRBD2
J gene: TRBJ2-5
V gene: TRBV2
clone size: .
CDR3 protein: CASSVGLAGRETQYF
CDR3 DNA: TGTGCCAGCAGTGTGGGACTAGCGGGACGGGAGACCCAGTACTTC

D gene: .
J gene: TRBJ1-5
V gene: TRBV4-1
clone size: .
CDR3 protein: CASSQQWQDNQPQHF
CDR3 DNA: TGCGCCAGCAGCCAACAGTGGCAGGACAATCAGCCCCAGCATTTT

D gene: .
J gene: TRBJ2-7
V gene: TRBV23-1
clone size: .
CDR3 protein: CASRNRHPYEQYF
CDR3 DNA: TGCGCCAGCAGGAACAGACACCCCTACGAGCAGTACTTC

D gene: .
J gene: TRBJ1-2
V gene: TRBV9
clone size: once
CDR3 protein: CASSVTWQGKLGYTF
CDR3 DNA: TGTGCCAGCAGCGTCACTTGGCAGGGTAAGTTGGGCTACACCTTC

D gene: TRBD2
J gene: TRBJ2-5
V gene: TRBV5-1
clone size: once
CDR3 protein: CASSPEGPGRETQYF
CDR3 DNA: TGCGCCAGCAGCCCGGAGGGGCCCGGGAGGGAGACCCAGTACTTC

D gene: .
J gene: TRBJ2-5
V gene: TRBV9
clone size: .
CDR3 protein: CASTRETQYF
CDR3 DNA: TGTGCCAGCACCCGGGAGACCCAGTACTTC

D gene: TRBD1
J gene: TRBJ1-1
V gene: TRBV19
clone size: .
CDR3 protein: CATLTGGTEAFF
CDR3 DNA: TGTGCCACCCTAACAGGGGGAACTGAAGCTTTCTTT

D gene: .
J gene: TRBJ2-3
V gene: TRBV6-5
clone size: .
CDR3 protein: CASSYQTGSTDTQYF
CDR3 DNA: TGTGCCAGCAGTTACCAGACAGGAAGCACAGATACGCAGTATTTT

D gene: TRBD1
J gene: TRBJ1-1
V gene: TRBV5-1
clone size: .
CDR3 protein: CASSPNRGRDTEAFF
CDR3 DNA: TGCGCCAGCAGCCCGAACAGGGGGCGCGACACTGAAGCTTTCTTT

D gene: .
J gene: TRBJ2-2
V gene: TRBV9
clone size: .
CDR3 protein: CASSGDIANTGELFF
CDR3 DNA: TGTGCCAGCAGCGGGGACATCGCGAACACCGGGGAGCTGTTTTTT

D gene: TRBD1
J gene: TRBJ2-7
V gene: TRBV6-5
clone size: .
CDR3 protein: CASSYDAGQGYEQYF
CDR3 DNA: TGTGCCAGCAGTTACGACGCGGGACAGGGCTACGAGCAGTACTTC

D gene: TRBD2
J gene: TRBJ2-2
V gene: TRBV5-4
clone size: .
CDR3 protein: CASSLSGSVITGELFF
CDR3 DNA: TGTGCCAGCAGCTTGAGCGGGAGTGTTATCACCGGGGAGCTGTTTTTT

D gene: .
J gene: TRBJ2-1
V gene: TRBV2
clone size: few
CDR3 protein: CASSLRGEQFF
CDR3 DNA: TGTGCCAGCAGCCTCCGAGGGGAGCAGTTCTTC